This T cell receptor (beta chain) was recorded in a study of shared clonotypes between healthy human individuals (dated by TCRdb to about 2020). About the study as a whole: The cohort included three men and a couple of women between 18 and 49 years of age. Per donor, three plates each were used for CD4 naive and CD4 memory, two for CD8 naive, and one for CD8 memory. Blood TCR repertoires of a handful of healthy adults were deeply sequenced to estimate repertoire size and the extent of clonotype sharing between individuals. To increase sequencing depth and limit assay-specific biases, TCR repertoire library preparation and sequencing were carried out by different laboratories using diverse techniques. Leukapheresis yielded between about 0.85 and 10 billion PBMCs per donor. Study-wide findings and limitations: Compared with non-shared clonotypes, the clonotypes found in all four sorted-subset donors had higher generation probabilities. Because the study included only a small number of donors, the genetic and exposure-history diversity represented was limited. Sampling was restricted to blood, and TCR repertoires in tissues likely differ from the TCR repertoires found in blood. Larger estimated clonotype richness was generally found for naive subsets than for memory subsets. Pairwise subsampling indicated that sequencing depth was expected to affect the degree of clonotype sharing among donors. Rarefaction of sorted-subset datasets indicated incomplete sequencing despite the large sequencing depth. When a few donors were compared, the shared fraction of clonotypes was roughly 5% for naive CD4, 3.5% to 4% for naive CD8, 2.3% for memory CD4, and under 0.5% for memory CD8.

Using the deep immunoSEQ assay, multiplex PCR amplified TCR CDR3 regions from genomic DNA. Extracted genomic DNA from each cell subset was distributed evenly across all wells of several immunoSEQ 96-well plates, and each plate was treated as a replicate. For sorted subsets, each replicate PCR was loaded with approximately 0.2 ug genomic DNA, equivalent to 30,000 or so T cell genomes. Purified libraries were quantified with a Qubit 3.0 fluorometer, sized on a Bioanalyzer 2100, and re-quantified with the KAPA Library Quantification kit. Each immunoSEQ 96-well plate was sequenced on its own single-read 150-cycle Illumina NextSeq 550 flow cell. As for the original processing: The immunoSEQ output contained only junctional sequences without quality scores, so filtering could not match that applied to full-length reads. To assign V/J genes and CDR3, sequences were annotated against IMGT germline references using PyIR, a Python wrapper for IgBLAST v1.9. Reads were removed for weak V/J assignments (E-value above 1e-6), missing CDR3, stop codons, out-of-frame junctions, or ambiguous translated residues. V3J clonotypes were defined by identical inferred V gene, J gene, and CDR3 amino acid sequence. To compute the percentage overlap between repertoires, the number of shared unique clonotypes was divided by the size of the smaller repertoire. Richness of each repertoire was evaluated using RTK rarefaction, the Chao1 estimator, and Recon v2.1 estimates of unobserved clonotypes. OLGA was used to compute generation probabilities for all TCRbeta clonotypes that the gDNA method yielded from a handful of donors. TCRdb's version of the immuneACCESS table is confined to in-frame rearrangements and falls short of the full clone set. An unresolved V gene accounts for under half of the shortfall where checked; the remainder is of unknown origin. The DNA gave D and trimming, while V, J and clone size come from that table. The sample table holds about 960,000 clones, of which over 75% were seen once. About 1.5% of the sample lies in the top ten.

Concerning this clone itself: What this receptor recognizes is not known. The record has no base qualities; no much larger clone is one base away.

Healthy HIV-negative adults with no recently reported acute infections or vaccinations were included as donors. All donors were Caucasian adults living in Nashville, Tennessee, USA. CD4+ T cells were enriched through magnetic negative selection, after which naive cells were positively selected on CD45RA and the remaining negative fraction served as the memory subset. Blood was obtained by leukapheresis, after which PBMCs were separated by Ficoll-Histopaque density gradient centrifugation and cryopreserved in liquid nitrogen vapor phase. Purity and quantity of every magnetically sorted T cell population were checked by analytical flow cytometry. Genomic DNA was isolated from every sorted fraction and measured by UV absorbance on a Nanodrop 2000c. The TCR was taken from a man between 18 and 29 years old in good health. Source material: memory CD4+ T cells sorted from blood. Taken with the paper, the label for cell subset or site translates to: CD45RA-negative fraction.

The nucleotides are TGCGCCAGCAGCTTGGCCCTCGGACAGGGGGCAGGCGGCTACACCTTC. It translates as CASSLALGQGAGGYTF. This receptor chain uses TRBV5-1 and TRBJ1-2; TRBD1 fits 11 bases in the junction. CDR1 and CDR2 are drawn from the germline V gene: SGHRS, YFSETQ. Unmatched junction bases come to 9, with V trimmed by 0 bases and J by 8 bases. The CDR3 covers 16 residues, taking in both the cysteine and the phenylalanine. The DNA shown is the 48-base CDR3, in frame from base 1.